This is a list of T cell receptor beta chains from one sample in a study of CD8 T cells in ankylosing spondylitis. TCRdb reanalysed the 5' RACE reads using MiXCR and keeps one entry per CDR3 protein. The profile shows hundreds of thousands of distinct CDR3 sequences, about 20% of them singletons. The source material was blood, either unsorted or a sorted T cell fraction (not recorded which). The origin of the receptors is a male donor with ankylosing spondylitis or in good health (not recorded which). The CDR3 runs from the conserved cysteine through the conserved F or W. D genes are given only for firm matches. Not all rows give a size; the values are once, few, many and, for expanded clones, a class.

d_call: TRBD1; v_call: TRBV4-1; j_call: TRBJ2-1; clone_size: many; cdr3_nt: TGCGCCAGCAGCCAATACCGACAGGGGCCCAACAATGAGCAGTTCTTC; cdr3_aa: CASSQYRQGPNNEQFF
d_call: NA; v_call: TRBV28; j_call: TRBJ1-4; clone_size: few; cdr3_nt: TGTGCCAGCAGTTCGCCACAGGGTTTAGGTGAAAAACTGTTTTTT; cdr3_aa: CASSSPQGLGEKLFF
d_call: TRBD2; v_call: TRBV5-1; j_call: TRBJ2-5; clone_size: few; cdr3_nt: TGCGCCAGCAGCCCGACTAGCGCGGAAGAGACCCAGTACTTC; cdr3_aa: CASSPTSAEETQYF
d_call: NA; v_call: TRBV27; j_call: TRBJ1-2; clone_size: many; cdr3_nt: TGTGCCAGCAGTCAAGAGGGTAACTATGGCTACACCTTC; cdr3_aa: CASSQEGNYGYTF
d_call: TRBD2; v_call: TRBV24-1; j_call: TRBJ2-1; clone_size: few; cdr3_nt: TGTGCCACCAGTCGTACTAGCGGGAGTGTAGGCGAGCAGTTCTTC; cdr3_aa: CATSRTSGSVGEQFF
d_call: NA; v_call: TRBV2; j_call: TRBJ2-2; clone_size: NA; cdr3_nt: TGTGCCAGCAGCGGGCTAGCCAACACCGGGGAGCTGTTTTTT; cdr3_aa: CASSGLANTGELFF
d_call: TRBD1; v_call: TRBV24-1; j_call: TRBJ2-1; clone_size: NA; cdr3_nt: TGTGCCACGAGGGGACAGGGCTCCTACAATGAGCAGTTCTTC; cdr3_aa: CATRGQGSYNEQFF
d_call: TRBD1; v_call: TRBV29-1; j_call: TRBJ1-1; clone_size: few; cdr3_nt: TGCAGCGTGGAAGACAGGGGGCGGAACACTGAAGCTTTCTTT; cdr3_aa: CSVEDRGRNTEAFF
d_call: NA; v_call: TRBV19; j_call: TRBJ1-4; clone_size: NA; cdr3_nt: TGTGCCAGTAGTGTCTCGCGGGCGCCGGCTAATGAAAAACTGTTTTTT; cdr3_aa: CASSVSRAPANEKLFF
d_call: NA; v_call: TRBV27; j_call: TRBJ2-2; clone_size: NA; cdr3_nt: TGTGCCAGCAGTTTAATCTCGGGGGCCGGCACCGGGGAGCTGTTTTTT; cdr3_aa: CASSLISGAGTGELFF
d_call: TRBD2; v_call: TRBV28; j_call: TRBJ2-3; clone_size: NA; cdr3_nt: TGTGCCAGCAGGTATAGCGGGGCTAGCACAGATACGCAGTATTTT; cdr3_aa: CASRYSGASTDTQYF
d_call: TRBD1; v_call: TRBV6-1; j_call: TRBJ1-1; clone_size: many; cdr3_nt: TGTGCCAGCAGTGATATGGGGACAGCCTCGTGGAACACTGAAGCTTTCTTT; cdr3_aa: CASSDMGTASWNTEAFF
d_call: NA; v_call: TRBV20-1; j_call: TRBJ2-1; clone_size: few; cdr3_nt: TGCAGTGCTAGGGCCCTCGGGCCTAATGAGCAGTTCTTC; cdr3_aa: CSARALGPNEQFF
d_call: NA; v_call: TRBV28; j_call: TRBJ2-1; clone_size: NA; cdr3_nt: TGTGCCAGCAGTTTAAATTTCGGAAACAATGAGCAGTTCTTC; cdr3_aa: CASSLNFGNNEQFF
d_call: NA; v_call: TRBV7-8; j_call: TRBJ1-5; clone_size: NA; cdr3_nt: TGTGCCAGCAGCACCAGACAGCTACTAAATCAGCCCCAGCATTTT; cdr3_aa: CASSTRQLLNQPQHF
d_call: NA; v_call: TRBV5-1; j_call: TRBJ2-3; clone_size: few; cdr3_nt: TGCGCCAGCAGAGGAGCCCCGGCCGATACGCAGTATTTT; cdr3_aa: CASRGAPADTQYF
d_call: NA; v_call: TRBV19; j_call: TRBJ1-6; clone_size: NA; cdr3_nt: TGTGCCAGTAGTATGAGCGCGAAAGGCGGCCTGAGTTCACCCCTCCACTTT; cdr3_aa: CASSMSAKGGLSSPLHF
d_call: NA; v_call: TRBV5-1; j_call: TRBJ1-3; clone_size: many; cdr3_nt: TGCGCCAGCAGACCGGACAGCTCTGGAAACACCATATATTTT; cdr3_aa: CASRPDSSGNTIYF
d_call: TRBD1; v_call: TRBV9; j_call: TRBJ1-4; clone_size: few; cdr3_nt: TGTGCCAGCAGCGGGACAGGGGAGGAAAAACTGTTTTTT; cdr3_aa: CASSGTGEEKLFF
d_call: TRBD2; v_call: TRBV20-1; j_call: TRBJ2-3; clone_size: few; cdr3_nt: TGCAGTGCTAGAGAGCCGTCCGGGAGGTCAGGTGGGCCGCAGTATTTT; cdr3_aa: CSAREPSGRSGGPQYF
d_call: NA; v_call: TRBV12-3/TRBV12-4; j_call: TRBJ2-1; clone_size: few; cdr3_nt: TGTGCCAGCAGTCCGGGACACGGCTCCTACAATGAGCAGTTCTTC; cdr3_aa: CASSPGHGSYNEQFF
d_call: NA; v_call: TRBV7-2; j_call: TRBJ1-2; clone_size: few; cdr3_nt: TGTGCCAGCAGCACCCGATCCGGAAACTATGGCTACACCTTC; cdr3_aa: CASSTRSGNYGYTF
d_call: TRBD2; v_call: TRBV20-1; j_call: TRBJ2-1; clone_size: few; cdr3_nt: TGCAGTGCTCAGAACGGGGGGGCCTTGGTCTATGAGCAGTTCTTC; cdr3_aa: CSAQNGGALVYEQFF
d_call: TRBD2; v_call: TRBV7-3; j_call: TRBJ2-1; clone_size: many; cdr3_nt: TGTGCCAGCAGCCCCTCGGGACTAGCGGGGGGAAACTCCTACAATGAGCAGTTCTTC; cdr3_aa: CASSPSGLAGGNSYNEQFF
d_call: TRBD1; v_call: TRBV20-1; j_call: TRBJ1-2; clone_size: many; cdr3_nt: TGCAGTGCCCCAGGGGGGGCAGGCTATGGCTACACCTTC; cdr3_aa: CSAPGGAGYGYTF
d_call: TRBD2; v_call: TRBV20-1; j_call: TRBJ2-3; clone_size: few; cdr3_nt: TGCAGTGCTAAGTCGGCGGGGGAGGCGGATACGCAGTATTTT; cdr3_aa: CSAKSAGEADTQYF
d_call: NA; v_call: TRBV20-1; j_call: TRBJ2-1; clone_size: NA; cdr3_nt: TGCAGTGCCAAGACTACACGGGATGAGCAGTTCTTC; cdr3_aa: CSAKTTRDEQFF
d_call: NA; v_call: TRBV4-2; j_call: TRBJ1-1; clone_size: NA; cdr3_nt: TGTGCCAGCAGCCAGGATGTTGCGGGGAATACTGAAGCTTTCTTT; cdr3_aa: CASSQDVAGNTEAFF
d_call: NA; v_call: TRBV12-3/TRBV12-4; j_call: TRBJ1-5; clone_size: many; cdr3_nt: TGTGCCAGCAGTTTGGGGGACCTCAGCAATCAGCCCCAGCATTTT; cdr3_aa: CASSLGDLSNQPQHF
d_call: NA; v_call: TRBV3-1; j_call: TRBJ1-1; clone_size: NA; cdr3_nt: TGTGCCAGCAGCTCCCGTCTAGGGGGGCGAACTGAAGCTTTCTTT; cdr3_aa: CASSSRLGGRTEAFF
d_call: TRBD1; v_call: TRBV10-3; j_call: TRBJ2-2; clone_size: many; cdr3_nt: TGTGCCATCGGCTTACTGGACAGGGGGAGAACCGGGGAGCTGTTTTTT; cdr3_aa: CAIGLLDRGRTGELFF
d_call: NA; v_call: TRBV7-2; j_call: TRBJ2-3; clone_size: many; cdr3_nt: TGTGCCAGCAGCTTATTTCCACTCCCTAGTAGAAATACGCAGTATTTT; cdr3_aa: CASSLFPLPSRNTQYF
d_call: TRBD2; v_call: TRBV15; j_call: TRBJ2-5; clone_size: NA; cdr3_nt: TGTGCCACCAGCAGGGTAGCGGGAGGGCCTGAGACCCAGTACTTC; cdr3_aa: CATSRVAGGPETQYF
d_call: TRBD1; v_call: TRBV27; j_call: TRBJ1-6; clone_size: many; cdr3_nt: TGTGCCAGCAGTTTTGAGGGGACAGGGGATTCACCCCTCCACTTT; cdr3_aa: CASSFEGTGDSPLHF
d_call: TRBD1; v_call: TRBV5-1; j_call: TRBJ2-2; clone_size: NA; cdr3_nt: TGCGCCAGCAGCTGGGGACAGGGCACGAACACCGGGGAGCTGTTTTTT; cdr3_aa: CASSWGQGTNTGELFF
d_call: TRBD2; v_call: TRBV20-1; j_call: TRBJ2-3; clone_size: NA; cdr3_nt: TGCAGTGCTAGGGGGACTAGCGGGAGCACAGATACGCAGTATTTT; cdr3_aa: CSARGTSGSTDTQYF
d_call: NA; v_call: TRBV20-1; j_call: TRBJ2-3; clone_size: NA; cdr3_nt: TGCAGTGCTACCGGGCCACCTTCACCAGATACGCAGTATTTT; cdr3_aa: CSATGPPSPDTQYF
d_call: TRBD1; v_call: TRBV12-3/TRBV12-4; j_call: TRBJ1-6; clone_size: NA; cdr3_nt: TGTGCCAGCAGTTTGGAACAGGGGAGGCCACCCCTCCACTTT; cdr3_aa: CASSLEQGRPPLHF
d_call: NA; v_call: TRBV2; j_call: TRBJ1-4; clone_size: few; cdr3_nt: TGTGCCAGCAGTGAAGCGCTTGCAGGCGAAAAACTGTTTTTT; cdr3_aa: CASSEALAGEKLFF
d_call: TRBD1; v_call: TRBV29-1; j_call: TRBJ1-1; clone_size: NA; cdr3_nt: TGCAGCGTTGCCCGGGACAGGGTTACTGAAGCTTTCTTT; cdr3_aa: CSVARDRVTEAFF
d_call: TRBD1; v_call: TRBV20-1; j_call: TRBJ1-5; clone_size: NA; cdr3_nt: TGCAGTGCTTACAGGGGTAGCAATCAGCCCCAGCATTTT; cdr3_aa: CSAYRGSNQPQHF
d_call: NA; v_call: TRBV5-1; j_call: TRBJ2-1; clone_size: NA; cdr3_nt: TGCGCCAGCAGCTTGGAGAGGGGAATGGGATCCTACAATGAGCAGTTCTTC; cdr3_aa: CASSLERGMGSYNEQFF
d_call: TRBD2; v_call: TRBV3-1; j_call: TRBJ2-3; clone_size: NA; cdr3_nt: TGTGCCAGCAGCCAAACGCGGGAGAGAGATACGCAGTATTTT; cdr3_aa: CASSQTRERDTQYF
d_call: TRBD1; v_call: TRBV2; j_call: TRBJ2-5; clone_size: once; cdr3_nt: TGTGCCAGCAGCCTCACAGGGGGCCAGTACTTC; cdr3_aa: CASSLTGGQYF
d_call: TRBD2; v_call: TRBV7-2; j_call: TRBJ2-1; clone_size: few; cdr3_nt: TGTGCCAGCAGCCGGGGGACTAGCGGGAGAATGTACAATGAGCAGTTCTTC; cdr3_aa: CASSRGTSGRMYNEQFF
d_call: TRBD1; v_call: TRBV6-1; j_call: TRBJ1-3; clone_size: few; cdr3_nt: TGTGCCAGCAGGACGACAGGGTCCAAAGGAAACACCATATATTTT; cdr3_aa: CASRTTGSKGNTIYF
d_call: NA; v_call: TRBV12-3/TRBV12-4; j_call: TRBJ2-1; clone_size: NA; cdr3_nt: TGTGCCAGCACCGTACTGGCGGGCAATTCCAATGAGCAGTTCTTC; cdr3_aa: CASTVLAGNSNEQFF
d_call: NA; v_call: TRBV20-1; j_call: TRBJ2-3; clone_size: once; cdr3_nt: TGCAGTGCTAGACCCGATTTCACAGATACGCAGTATTTT; cdr3_aa: CSARPDFTDTQYF
d_call: TRBD2; v_call: TRBV10-3; j_call: TRBJ2-1; clone_size: NA; cdr3_nt: TGTGCCATCAACCGGGCGGGAGGGCCGAGGGGTGAGCAGTTCTTC; cdr3_aa: CAINRAGGPRGEQFF
d_call: NA; v_call: TRBV28; j_call: TRBJ1-4; clone_size: NA; cdr3_nt: TGTGCCAGCAGCCCCGGGACGGATTGGATGAATGAAAAACTGTTTTTT; cdr3_aa: CASSPGTDWMNEKLFF